Presented here are 24 T cell receptor beta chains from one specimen sequenced in a study of T cells in localized non-small cell lung cancer. Method: immunoSEQ multiplex PCR; TCRdb's copy keeps in-frame clones and lacks some. The sample has 25,000 to 35,000 clones; roughly 87% are singletons. Sequencing was performed on peripheral blood, taken before any cancer treatment. All receptors derive from a woman aged 40-69 years with stage I lung adenocarcinoma.

The chain links TRBV19 to TRBJ1-4; D remains ambiguous. This CDR3 has 13 amino acids. Trimming left V 7 bases short and J 8 bases short, with 14 bases between. Germline V gene data show CDR1 as LNHDA and CDR2 as SQIVND (reference sequence). The CDR3 DNA reads TGTGCCAGTAATCCCTCGGTTGGGGAAAAACTGTTTTTT. Residues: CASNPSVGEKLFF. Full variable domain (rest looked up from reference TRBV19 and TRBJ1-4): DGGITQSPKYLFRKEGQNVTLSCEQNLNHDAMYWYRQDPGQGLRLIYYSQIVNDFQKGDIAEGYSVSREKKESFPLTVTSAQKNPTAFYLCASNPSVGEKLFFGSGTQLSVL.

The CDR3 protein is CASSGRESDTQYF. The CDR3 DNA follows: TGTGCCAGCAGCGGACGGGAGTCAGATACGCAGTATTTT. The genes are TRBV9 and TRBJ2-3, with D tentatively TRBD2 (6 bases). The CDR3 consists of 13 residues. Germline assignment: CDR1 SGDLS and CDR2 YYNGEE. V shed 3 bases and J shed 4 bases, with 9 bases lying between them. Full variable domain (outside the CDR3, taken from reference TRBV9 and TRBJ2-3): DSGVTQTPKHLITATGQRVTLRCSPRSGDLSVYWYQQSLDQGLQFLIQYYNGEERAKGNILERFSAQQFPDLHSELNLSSLELGDSALYFCASSGRESDTQYFGPGTRLTVL.

This clone was recorded once. The V gene is TRBV19, the J gene TRBJ2-1; D uncertain. Germline-derived CDR1 and CDR2 are LNHDA and SQIVND (reference sequence). Trimming shortened V by 4 bases and J by 6 bases, and 10 bases separated the two germline ends. The CDR3 consists of 13 residues. CDR3: CASSTLRGNEQFF. The CDR3 nucleotides are TGTGCCAGTAGTACCCTTCGAGGCAATGAGCAGTTCTTC. The variable domain in full, completed from reference TRBV19 and TRBJ2-1, reads DGGITQSPKYLFRKEGQNVTLSCEQNLNHDAMYWYRQDPGQGLRLIYYSQIVNDFQKGDIAEGYSVSREKKESFPLTVTSAQKNPTAFYLCASSTLRGNEQFFGPGTRLTVL.

This chain connects TRBV11-2 to TRBJ2-7; maybe TRBD2 (6 bases). The CDR3 length is 19 residues. The germline V gene encodes CDR1 SGHAT and CDR2 FQNNGV. Deletions cut 0 bases from V and 5 bases from J, with 26 bases between. The DNA of the CDR3 is TGTGCCAGCAGCTTAGATTTTCGGTCTCGGCGGGATTATATAAACGAGCAGTACTTC. Residues: CASSLDFRSRRDYINEQYF.

This clone was counted once. CDR3 sequence: CASSQVILTANYGYTF. The CDR3 DNA is TGTGCCAGCAGCCAAGTGATCTTGACAGCAAACTATGGCTACACCTTC. This chain joins TRBV2 and TRBJ1-2; D possibly corresponds to TRBD1 (5 bases). The V end lost 6 bases, the J end lost 2 bases, and 19 bases lay between the germline ends. Germline CDR1 is SNHLY and CDR2 is FYNNEI. This CDR3 spans 16 amino acids.

The chain couples TRBV28 to TRBJ1-6; D remains ambiguous. The V gene lost 4 bases and the J gene lost 0 bases, with 7 bases spanning the gap. CDR1 and CDR2 (germline): MDHEN, SYDVKM. The CDR3 contains 15 residues. CDR3 in DNA: TGTGCCAGCAGTTCCCATTTCTCCTATAATTCACCCCTCCACTTT. As protein: CASSSHFSYNSPLHF.

The V and J genes are TRBV16 and TRBJ1-5; the D gene is possibly TRBD1 (6 bases). CDR3 length: 15 amino acids. V lost 7 bases and J lost 8, with 21 bases in between. From germline, CDR1 is KGHSY and CDR2 FQNENV. CDR3 amino acids: CASTRGRAFGEPQHF. CDR3 DNA: TGTGCCAGCACCAGGGGCAGGGCGTTTGGGGAGCCCCAGCATTTT.

CDR3 bases: TGTGCCAGCAGCATTAGCGGGGGGGCGGACACCGGGGAGCTGTTTTTT. It encodes CASSISGGADTGELFF. This rearrangement joins TRBV7-2 to TRBJ2-2; 11 positions match TRBD2. J was trimmed by 3 bases and V by 5 bases; bases with no gene match: 5. The CDR3 runs to 16 residues. Germline values: CDR1 SGHTA, CDR2 FQGNSA.

This rearrangement joins TRBV4-3 to TRBJ2-1, with D perhaps TRBD2 (6 bases). CDR3 length: 16 residues. Germline V lookup: CDR1 LGHNA, CDR2 YSLEER. The V end was cut by 1 base, the J end by 7 bases, with 17 bases between. The CDR3 DNA is TGCGCCAGCAGCCAAGCGGTACTAGCCTCGGGAAATGAGCAGTTCTTC. Translating it yields CASSQAVLASGNEQFF.

The rearrangement uses TRBV19 and TRBJ2-2; perhaps TRBD1 as D (6 bases). The CDR3 runs 15 residues. CDR1 is LNHDA, CDR2 SQIVND, per germline (reference sequence). Deletions cut 5 bases from V and 4 bases from J, with 14 bases between. DNA of the CDR3: TGTGCCAGTAGTTCTACAGGGTCAGGCACCGGGGAGCTGTTTTTT. It is translated as CASSSTGSGTGELFF. The full variable domain, in which reference TRBV19 and TRBJ2-2 provide the parts outside the CDR3, is DGGITQSPKYLFRKEGQNVTLSCEQNLNHDAMYWYRQDPGQGLRLIYYSQIVNDFQKGDIAEGYSVSREKKESFPLTVTSAQKNPTAFYLCASSSTGSGTGELFFGEGSRLTVL.

The genes are TRBV4-1 and TRBJ2-2; D remains unclear. Germline V CDR1 and CDR2: MGHRA, YSYEKL. Trimming cost V 0 bases and J 2 bases, with 7 bases left between them. CDR3 length equals 15 residues. CDR3 sequence (DNA): TGCGCCAGCAGCCAAGAAATCCAAAACACCGGGGAGCTGTTTTTT. Residues: CASSQEIQNTGELFF.

The CDR3 DNA sequence: TGTGCCAGCAGTTTAATGGGACAGGTTAGCAATCAGCCCCAGCATTTT. Translating gives CASSLMGQVSNQPQHF. The chain has TRBV28 and TRBJ1-5, with TRBD1 identical over 8 bases. Germline lookup yields CDR1 MDHEN and CDR2 SYDVKM. J gave up 0 bases and V 2 bases, and 3 bases lay outside the gene matches. The CDR3 runs to 16 residues.

V and J are TRBV2 and TRBJ1-1; D is unclear. V was pared by 3 bases and J by 0 bases, with 5 bases between. CDR1 and CDR2 from the germline V gene are SNHLY and FYNNEI. The CDR3 totals 13 residues. CDR3 loop: CASSDALNTEAFF. The CDR3 DNA is TGTGCCAGCAGTGATGCATTGAACACTGAAGCTTTCTTT.

J is TRBJ2-3 and V is TRBV29-1, with unresolved D. This CDR3 comprises 13 residues. Germline V gene sequence: CDR1 SQVTM, CDR2 ANQGSEA. Trimming pared 8 bases from V and 2 bases from J, leaving 14 bases between. Here the CDR3 reads CSLGVSNTDTQYF. CDR3 DNA sequence: TGCAGCTTGGGCGTCTCAAACACAGATACGCAGTATTTT.

This rearrangement joins TRBV10-3 to TRBJ2-3, with D possibly called TRBD1 or TRBD2 (5 bases each). Germline V gene sequence: CDR1 ENHRY, CDR2 SYGVKD. V lost 5 bases, J lost 0 bases, and 6 bases lay in between. CDR3 length: 13 residues. CDR3 residues: CAISWDSTDTQYF. CDR3 nucleotide sequence: TGTGCCATCAGTTGGGACAGCACAGATACGCAGTATTTT.

The chain has TRBV6-5 and TRBJ2-7; 9 bases match TRBD1. The V gene's germline CDR1 is MNHEY and CDR2 SVGAGI. V shed 7 bases, J shed 1 base, and the junction held 2 bases outside the gene matches. The CDR3 runs 13 residues. The CDR3 loop reads CASTGQGSYEQYF. The CDR3 DNA reads as TGTGCCAGCACCGGACAGGGGTCCTACGAGCAGTACTTC.

The chain carries TRBV7-2 and TRBJ2-3; no firm D call. Trimming stripped 2 bases from V and 1 base from J, with 7 bases between. CDR1 and CDR2 (germline): SGHTA, FQGNSA. The CDR3 is 14 residues long. CDR3 bases: TGTGCCAGCAGCTTACACGCCCGCACAGATACGCAGTATTTT. Its protein is CASSLHARTDTQYF. The full variable domain, its missing parts supplied by reference TRBV7-2 and TRBJ2-3, is GAGVSQSPSNKVTEKGKDVELRCDPISGHTALYWYRQSLGQGLEFLIYFQGNSAPDKSGLPSDRFSAERTGGSVSTLTIQRTQQEDSAVYLCASSLHARTDTQYFGPGTRLTVL.

J is TRBJ1-5 and V is TRBV19; tentative D call: TRBD1 (6 bases). This CDR3 has 12 residues. Trimming removed 8 bases from V and 6 bases from J, with 11 bases in between. The germline CDR1 and CDR2 sequences are LNHDA and SQIVND (reference sequence). This CDR3 reads CASWEGGQPQHF. The CDR3 DNA reads as TGTGCCAGTTGGGAGGGGGGTCAGCCCCAGCATTTT.

The chain carries TRBV9 and TRBJ1-4, with D unclear. The V gene lost 2 bases and the J gene lost 0 bases, with 5 bases spanning the gap. Germline CDR1 and CDR2: SGDLS and YYNGEE. This CDR3 is built from 14 residues. CDR3 sequence: CASSVGPTNEKLFF. DNA for the CDR3: TGTGCCAGCAGCGTCGGCCCAACTAATGAAAAACTGTTTTTT.

The chain is built from TRBV9 and TRBJ2-5; unclear D gene. Trimming shortened V by 4 bases and J by 2 bases, and 12 bases separated the two germline ends. This CDR3 is 14 amino acids long. Looked up from germline, CDR1 is SGDLS and CDR2 is YYNGEE. The CDR3 bases are TGTGCCAGCAGCCCCTCCCCCATTCAAGAGACCCAGTACTTC. Its translation is CASSPSPIQETQYF.

The V call is TRBV12-5, the J call TRBJ2-5; TRBD2 aligns across 10 bases. Germline CDR1 and CDR2: LGHNT and FRNRAP. The CDR3 is made up of 14 amino acids. The ends lost 7 bases at V and 4 bases at J; junction bases unmatched: 6. Written as DNA, the CDR3 is TGTGCTAGTGAGCGGGAGGGCCCGGGAGAGACCCAGTACTTC. This translates into CASEREGPGETQYF.

The chain combines TRBV7-2 with TRBJ2-1; 7 nucleotides match TRBD1. The CDR3 has 16 amino acids. V lost 4 bases to trimming and J lost 7 bases; unmatched junction nucleotides: 13. Germline assignment: CDR1 SGHTA and CDR2 FQGNSA. The CDR3 DNA follows: TGTGCCAGCAGCTCTTCAGGGGGTTTGCCCCGGAATGAGCAGTTCTTC. This encodes CASSSSGGLPRNEQFF.

The chain employs TRBV19 and TRBJ2-5; 10 bases are shared with TRBD1. Germline V gene data show CDR1 as LNHDA and CDR2 as SQIVND (reference sequence). V lost 4 bases and J lost 3; bases outside the gene matches: 2. The CDR3 is 14 residues long. The CDR3 nucleotides are TGTGCCAGTAGTAGAGGGACAGGGGAAGAGACCCAGTACTTC. Amino acid sequence: CASSRGTGEETQYF.

The V call is TRBV20-1, the J call TRBJ2-1, with D tentatively TRBD1 (5 bases). The V gene's germline CDR1 is DFQATT and CDR2 SNEGSKA (reference sequence). The ends were cut back, 6 bases at V and 10 bases at J, with 10 bases in the middle. The CDR3 extends over 10 amino acids. CDR3 nucleotides: TGCAGTGCCCAGGGTTACGAGCAGTTCTTC. Translation: CSAQGYEQFF.